By share, the clone carrying this T cell receptor (beta chain) counts as medium-sized. Its antigen is unidentified. TCRdb ran MiXCR on the PCR reads. The data show fewer than 25,000 clones, roughly 18% seen once. The sample belongs to a study of metastatic and nonmetastatic thyroid tumors. Study details: The comparison covered peripheral blood and tumor or nodule tissue in malignant and benign thyroid patients. Study-level results: As reported, TCR beta diversity in blood and tumor was significantly higher in malignant thyroid tumors than in benign nodules.

The CDR3 totals 16 residues. V lost 2 bases and J 3 bases, leaving 13 bases between the germline ends. The germline V gene has CDR1 MNHEY and CDR2 SMNVEV (reference sequence). Every patient was untreated before thyroid surgery. This rearrangement joins TRBV27 to TRBJ2-2; D is possibly TRBD2 (7 bases). The sequenced material came from adjacent normal tissue. The clonotype comes from a male donor with papillary thyroid cancer or a benign thyroid nodule (not recorded which). Some clones in this sample may be carry-over from other donors' samples. CDR3 sequence: CASSLEGGGHTGELFF. The CDR3 DNA follows: TGTGCCAGCAGTTTAGAGGGCGGGGGCCACACCGGGGAGCTGTTTTTT.